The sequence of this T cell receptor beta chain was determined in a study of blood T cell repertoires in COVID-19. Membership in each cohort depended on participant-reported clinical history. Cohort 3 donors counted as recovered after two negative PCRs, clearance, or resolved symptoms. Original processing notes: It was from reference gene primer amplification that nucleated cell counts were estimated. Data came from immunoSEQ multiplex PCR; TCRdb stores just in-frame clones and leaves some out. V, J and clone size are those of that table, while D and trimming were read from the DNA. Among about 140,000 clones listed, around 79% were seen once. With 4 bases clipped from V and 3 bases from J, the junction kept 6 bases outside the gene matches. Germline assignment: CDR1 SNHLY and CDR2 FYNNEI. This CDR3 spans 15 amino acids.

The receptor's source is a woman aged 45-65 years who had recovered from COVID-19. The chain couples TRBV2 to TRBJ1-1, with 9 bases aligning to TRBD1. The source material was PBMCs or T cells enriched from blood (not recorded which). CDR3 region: CASSGDRDLYTEAFF. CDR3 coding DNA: TGTGCCAGCAGTGGGGACAGGGACCTATACACTGAAGCTTTCTTT.